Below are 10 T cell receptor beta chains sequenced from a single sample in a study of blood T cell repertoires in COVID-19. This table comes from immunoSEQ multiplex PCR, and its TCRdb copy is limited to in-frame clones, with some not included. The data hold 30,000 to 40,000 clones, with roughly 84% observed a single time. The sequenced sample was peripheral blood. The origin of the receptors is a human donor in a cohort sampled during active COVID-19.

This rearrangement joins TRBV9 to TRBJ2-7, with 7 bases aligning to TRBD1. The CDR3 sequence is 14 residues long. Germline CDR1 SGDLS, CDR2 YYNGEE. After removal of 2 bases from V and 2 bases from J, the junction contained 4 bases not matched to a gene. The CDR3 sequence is CASSVDDRAYEQYF. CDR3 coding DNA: TGTGCCAGCAGCGTGGACGACAGGGCCTACGAGCAGTACTTC. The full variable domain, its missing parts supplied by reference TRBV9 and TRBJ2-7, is DSGVTQTPKHLITATGQRVTLRCSPRSGDLSVYWYQQSLDQGLQFLIQYYNGEERAKGNILERFSAQQFPDLHSELNLSSLELGDSALYFCASSVDDRAYEQYFGPGTRLTVT.

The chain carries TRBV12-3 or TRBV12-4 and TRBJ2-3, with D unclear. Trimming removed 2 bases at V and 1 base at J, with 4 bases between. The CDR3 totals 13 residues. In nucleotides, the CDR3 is TGTGCCAGCAGTTTAATCGGCACAGATACGCAGTATTTT. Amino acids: CASSLIGTDTQYF.

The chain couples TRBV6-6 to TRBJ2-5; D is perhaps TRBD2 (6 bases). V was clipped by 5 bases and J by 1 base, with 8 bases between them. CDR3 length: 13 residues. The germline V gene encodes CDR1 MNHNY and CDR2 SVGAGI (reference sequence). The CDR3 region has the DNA TGTGCCAGCAGTGGGGACTTCCAAGAGACCCAGTACTTC. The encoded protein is CASSGDFQETQYF.

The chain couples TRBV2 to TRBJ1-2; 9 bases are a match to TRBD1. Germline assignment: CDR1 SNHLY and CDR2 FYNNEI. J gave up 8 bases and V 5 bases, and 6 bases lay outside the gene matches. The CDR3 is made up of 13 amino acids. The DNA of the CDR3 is TGTGCCAGCAGTTACGGGACAGGGAAAGGCTACACCTTC. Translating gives CASSYGTGKGYTF.

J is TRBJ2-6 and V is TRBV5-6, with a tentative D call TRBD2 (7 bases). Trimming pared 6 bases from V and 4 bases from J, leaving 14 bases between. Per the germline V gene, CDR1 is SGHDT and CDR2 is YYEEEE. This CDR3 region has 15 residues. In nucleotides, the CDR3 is TGTGCCAGCACCGCGGGGGCAGCGGGGGCCAACGTCCTGACTTTC. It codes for CASTAGAAGANVLTF.

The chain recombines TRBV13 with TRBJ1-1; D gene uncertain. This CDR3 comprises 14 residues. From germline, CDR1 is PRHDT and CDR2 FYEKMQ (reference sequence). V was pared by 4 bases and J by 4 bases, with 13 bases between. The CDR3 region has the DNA TGTGCCAGCAGCTCATACTCCCATGGCACTGAAGCTTTCTTT. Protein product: CASSSYSHGTEAFF.

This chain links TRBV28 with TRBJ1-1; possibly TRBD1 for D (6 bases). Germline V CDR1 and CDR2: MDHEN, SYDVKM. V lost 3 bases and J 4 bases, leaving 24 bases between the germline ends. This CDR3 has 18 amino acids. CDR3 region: CASSFPPGGQRGGTEAFF. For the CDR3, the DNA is TGTGCCAGCAGTTTCCCCCCCGGGGGCCAACGGGGGGGCACTGAAGCTTTCTTT.

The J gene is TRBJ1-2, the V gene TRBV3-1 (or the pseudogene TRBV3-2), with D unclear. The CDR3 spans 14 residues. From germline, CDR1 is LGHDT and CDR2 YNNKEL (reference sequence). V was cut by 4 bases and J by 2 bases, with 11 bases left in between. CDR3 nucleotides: TGTGCCAGCAGCCCTCCGGGTTCCAACTATGGCTACACCTTC. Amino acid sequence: CASSPPGSNYGYTF.

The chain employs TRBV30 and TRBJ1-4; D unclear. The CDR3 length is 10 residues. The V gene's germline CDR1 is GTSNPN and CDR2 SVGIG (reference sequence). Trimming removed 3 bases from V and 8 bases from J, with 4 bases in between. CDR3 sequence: CAWSREKLFF. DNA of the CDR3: TGTGCCTGGAGCCGGGAAAAACTGTTTTTT.

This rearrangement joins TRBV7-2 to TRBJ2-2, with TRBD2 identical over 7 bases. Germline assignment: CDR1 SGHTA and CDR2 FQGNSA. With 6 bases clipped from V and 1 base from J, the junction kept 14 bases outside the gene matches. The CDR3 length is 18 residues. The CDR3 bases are TGTGCCAGCAGACTAAGGGGAGGGACTCTACTGAACACCGGGGAGCTGTTTTTT. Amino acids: CASRLRGGTLLNTGELFF.